This T cell receptor (beta chain) appears in the sequencing data of a study of Graves' ophthalmopathy and Graves' hyperthyroidism (dated by TCRdb to 2017 to 2018). About the investigation overall: Peripheral blood was collected at initial diagnosis, before any treatment. The study used TCR beta repertoire signatures to distinguish Graves' ophthalmopathy from Graves' hyperthyroidism and to predict progression to ophthalmopathy. In total, 135 blood samples were TCR-sequenced: 43 ophthalmopathy, some 75 hyperthyroidism and roughly 17 hyperthyroidism-to-ophthalmopathy patients. To explore V-J signatures that separate ophthalmopathy from hyperthyroidism, a discovery set of about 96 patients was enrolled, consisting of about 45 with ophthalmopathy and 57 with stable hyperthyroidism. An independent validation cohort was composed of about 20 hyperthyroidism patients and over 15 patients who later progressed from hyperthyroidism to ophthalmopathy. In roughly 6 hyperthyroidism patients, the T-cell repertoire of thyroid tissue was compared with the T-cell repertoire of blood. After sampling, hyperthyroidism patients received methimazole starting at 30 mg daily, and ophthalmopathy patients received high-dose intravenous methylprednisolone. For training and testing, the 100 or so patients in the discovery cohort were randomly divided in a 7:3 ratio. General conclusions and limits of the study: The 13-signature model separated ophthalmopathy from stable hyperthyroidism with 85% to 90% sensitivity and approximately 83% specificity in cross-validation, and 80%/75% in the test set. Among expanded thyroid clonotypes with frequency above 0.001, most also showed up in blood, which suggests that blood repertoires may reflect the thyroid immune response. Sample size was not statistically predetermined, and group allocation was not concealed from the investigators. In validation, the model predicted ophthalmopathy progression with 70.59% sensitivity and approximately 75% specificity; 12 predicted patients were CT-confirmed with GO in a median of about 6.2 months.

This clonotype was seen repeatedly, ten times or more. No antigen is known for it. No base-level quality is on record; no much larger clone is a single base apart. Cut back by 6 bases and 3 bases, the V and J ends lie 9 bases apart. Based on the germline V gene, the CDR1 and CDR2 sequences are MNHEY and SVGEGT. The CDR3 spans 12 residues, from the cysteine through the phenylalanine. Solely the CDR3 DNA is kept, with 36 bases framed from the first base. For repertoire sequencing, the TCR beta CDR3 regions were amplified from RNA transcripts. HTBI primers and the Qiagen OneStep RT-PCR kit were used in a first-round RT-PCR, which was followed by a second-round multiplex PCR, size selection and purification. The libraries underwent paired-end sequencing with 100 bp reads on an Illumina HiSeq2000. As for the original processing: SOAPnuke was used to process the reads, throwing out any read that had adapters, had uncalled bases, had a mean Phred below 15, or lacked an exact constant-primer or identifier match. COPE v1.2.5 was used to merge the high-quality paired reads. Each unique nucleotide sequence was defined as a clonotype, and clonotypes were aligned to IMGT TRB V, D and J references with MiTCR v1.1. Only V-J combinations with frequency above 0.0001 were analysed, covering over 99% of repertoires. For each V-J combination, a TCR clonal expansion and chaos score was defined as F50 clonal expansion divided by the chaos observed in the TCRdist matrix. Welch's t-statistics and random forest were used to reduce features to approximately 13 V-J combinations, which were fed into a naive Bayes classifier. Thyroid-blood repertoire similarity was quantified with the Morisita-Horn index. TCRdb's own reprocessing of the public reads used fastp at Q25 and MiXCR and kept productive beta chains. Rows matching on CDR3 protein sequence are summarized as one entry with the most common DNA and genes. The authors' filters were not applied to this entry. This sample comprises 450,000 or so distinct CDR3 sequences, 13% to 15% of them detected only once. About 10% of the sample is held by the ten biggest clonotypes.

Patients with ophthalmopathy had moderately to severely active disease, with a Clinical Activity Score of 3 or more, a NOSPECS grade of 4 or more, and a disease duration of less than 3 months. Patients with other autoimmune diseases, uncontrolled infections, pregnancy or lactation were excluded. Clinical symptoms, serum thyroxine, TRAb, thyroid ultrasound and orbital computed tomography formed the basis of the diagnosis. PBMCs were isolated from about 9.1 ml of fresh peripheral blood by Ficoll-Paque density gradient centrifugation. Total RNA was extracted with Trizol reagent and quality-checked on an Agilent 2100 Bioanalyzer.

Sequenced sample: blood. The chain joins TRBV6-2 or TRBV6-3 to TRBJ2-7; a confident D gene designation cannot be given. This receptor was taken from a woman in her 30s with Graves' ophthalmopathy. Donor details come from another sample of the same person, matched by shared clones. The DNA is TGTGCCAGCAGGTCGGACGGCTACGAGCAGTACTTC. Its coded protein is CASRSDGYEQYF.